The sequence of this TCR beta chain was determined in a study of blood T cell repertoires in COVID-19. Overall study: From T cells, B-cell-depleted T cells, or PBMCs came the material, which was cDNA or gDNA.

CDR1 is SGHNT, CDR2 YYREEE, per germline (reference sequence). The CDR3 has 15 residues. J was trimmed by 4 bases and V by 4 bases; bases with no gene match: 7. Method: immunoSEQ multiplex PCR; TCRdb's copy keeps in-frame clones and lacks some. This table holds 90,000 to 150,000 clones, 85% to 90% found once. This TCR came from a woman between 45 and 65 years old with acute or convalescent COVID-19. Sequenced input: peripheral blood. The rearrangement joins TRBV5-4 to TRBJ2-3, with 9 bases fitting TRBD1. The CDR3 DNA reads as TGTGCCAGCAGCCCGACAGGGGGGGACCCAGATACGCAGTATTTT. It encodes CASSPTGGDPDTQYF.